What follows are 31 T cell receptor beta chains derived from one specimen sequenced in a study of blood T cell repertoires in COVID-19. Generated by immunoSEQ multiplex PCR, the TCRdb table keeps only in-frame clones and is missing some. Of approximately 50,000 clones listed, just over 90% were seen once; the top ten hold 4.5% to 5.5%. Sequencing input: peripheral blood. The receptors stem from a man in his 70s with acute or convalescent COVID-19.

The chain couples TRBV7-2 to TRBJ1-4, with no clear D. V shed 1 base and J shed 3 bases, with 6 bases lying between them. Germline lookup yields CDR1 SGHTA and CDR2 FQGNSA. There are 14 residues in the CDR3. The CDR3 region is CASSLGGANEKLFF. As DNA, the CDR3 is TGTGCCAGCAGCTTAGGGGGAGCTAATGAAAAACTGTTTTTT.

The chain couples TRBV3-1 (or the pseudogene TRBV3-2) to TRBJ2-7; TRBD2 matches at 13 bases. This CDR3 comprises 13 residues. Germline V gives CDR1 LGHDT, CDR2 YNNKEL (reference sequence). J lost 7 bases, V lost 6 bases, and 3 bases had no gene match. The DNA for the CDR3 is TGTGCCAGCAGGGGACTAGCGGGGAGGGAGCAGTACTTC. Residues: CASRGLAGREQYF.

The gene calls are TRBV11-2 and TRBJ2-3; tentative D call: TRBD2 (6 bases). The CDR3 has 18 amino acids. V was pared by 3 bases and J by 3 bases, with 22 bases between. Germline V gene sequence: CDR1 SGHAT, CDR2 FQNNGV. The CDR3 sequence: CASSFQYPTAGMTDTQYF. The CDR3 nucleotides are TGTGCCAGCAGCTTCCAGTACCCCACGGCGGGGATGACAGATACGCAGTATTTT. Looking up the rest from reference TRBV11-2 and TRBJ2-3 gives the full variable domain: EAGVAQSPRYKIIEKRQSVAFWCNPISGHATLYWYQQILGQGPKLLIQFQNNGVVDDSQLPKDRFSAERLKGVDSTLKIQPAKLEDSAVYLCASSFQYPTAGMTDTQYFGPGTRLTVL.

The CDR3 nucleotides are TGCGCCAGCAGCTTGGACAGGGTGGGATCACCCCTCCACTTT. Amino acid sequence: CASSLDRVGSPLHF. The V and J genes are TRBV5-1 and TRBJ1-6; tentatively, D is TRBD1 (6 bases). V was cut by 0 bases and J by 10 bases, with 11 bases left in between. Germline V gene lookup returns CDR1 SGHRS and CDR2 YFSETQ. This CDR3 is 14 amino acids long.

J is TRBJ1-3 and V is TRBV5-1; 8 positions agree with TRBD1. Germline CDR1 SGHRS, CDR2 YFSETQ. The length of the CDR3 is 16 residues. Trimming removed 4 bases from V and 3 bases from J; junction bases left unmatched: 9. The CDR3: CASSPEPGGVGNTIYF. The CDR3 bases are TGCGCCAGCAGCCCGGAGCCAGGGGGCGTTGGAAACACCATATATTTT.

V gene TRBV7-9 combines with J gene TRBJ2-5; TRBD1 matches at 9 bases. V shed 4 bases, J shed 1 base, and the junction held 4 bases outside the gene matches. This CDR3 spans 15 amino acids. The V gene's germline CDR1 is SEHNR and CDR2 FQNEAQ (reference sequence). The CDR3 is CASSWGQGPQETQYF. Here the CDR3 DNA reads TGTGCCAGCAGCTGGGGACAGGGCCCCCAAGAGACCCAGTACTTC.

The sample holds one count of this clone. The chain recombines TRBV5-1 with TRBJ1-3; no firm D call. V was cut by 0 bases and J by 0 bases, with 10 bases left in between. CDR3 size: 16 residues. Per germline, CDR1 SGHRS and CDR2 YFSETQ. The CDR3 loop reads CASSLGGRYSGNTIYF. CDR3 DNA: TGCGCCAGCAGCTTGGGCGGGCGATACTCTGGAAACACCATATATTTT.

The gene calls are TRBV7-2 and TRBJ1-2; 8 positions match TRBD1. This CDR3 comprises 15 residues. V trimming: 5 bases; J trimming: 7 bases; junction bases outside the gene matches: 12. Germline V gene data show CDR1 as SGHTA and CDR2 as FQGNSA. The CDR3, as DNA: TGTGCCAGCAGCCAAGGGCGGACAGGGACTCCTGGCTACACCTTC. It is translated as CASSQGRTGTPGYTF.

The rearrangement joins TRBV2 to TRBJ2-7; D may be TRBD2 (5 bases). Trimming stripped 5 bases from V and 3 bases from J, with 8 bases between. This CDR3 has 12 amino acids. Germline loops: CDR1 SNHLY, CDR2 FYNNEI. This CDR3 is CASSYGSYEQYF. CDR3 sequence (DNA): TGTGCCAGCAGTTATGGGAGCTACGAGCAGTACTTC.

V is TRBV28 and J is TRBJ2-7, with D tentatively TRBD1 (5 bases). The CDR3 extends over 15 amino acids. V was cut by 3 bases and J by 6 bases, with 18 bases left in between. Germline V lookup: CDR1 MDHEN, CDR2 SYDVKM. CDR3 in amino acids: CASSFAGPFQGEQYF. In DNA form, the CDR3 reads TGTGCCAGCAGTTTCGCAGGGCCTTTCCAAGGCGAGCAGTACTTC.

The gene calls are TRBV7-6 and TRBJ1-1, with 10 bases aligning to TRBD1. The CDR3 totals 13 residues. Germline CDR1 reads SGHVS; CDR2 reads FNYEAQ. Trimming took 4 bases from V and 8 from J; bases not matched to a gene: 4. The CDR3 bases are TGTGCCAGCAGCTCGGGACAGGGGCGAGAAGCTTTCTTT. This translates into CASSSGQGREAFF. Together with reference TRBV7-6 and TRBJ1-1, the CDR3 gives the full variable domain: GAGVSQSPRYKVTKRGQDVALRCDPISGHVSLYWYRQALGQGPEFLTYFNYEAQQDKSGLPNDRFSAERPEGSISTLTIQRTEQRDSAMYRCASSSGQGREAFFGQGTRLTVV.

The table lists this clone with a count of one. The chain employs TRBV6-6 and TRBJ2-5; 9 positions match TRBD2. With V trimmed by 5 bases and J by 4 bases, 8 bases remained unmatched. Looked up from germline, CDR1 is MNHNY and CDR2 is SVGAGI (reference sequence). The CDR3 loop spans 15 amino acids. The CDR3 DNA is TGTGCCAGCAGTCCCTCAGGCGGGGGGGCAGAGACCCAGTACTTC. Translated, it gives CASSPSGGGAETQYF.

The rearrangement links TRBV10-3 to TRBJ2-1; TRBD1 agrees at 11 bases. Germline CDR1 reads ENHRY; CDR2 reads SYGVKD. The CDR3 has 13 residues. The J segment lost 8 bases and the V segment lost 8 bases, leaving 5 bases of the junction unmatched. DNA for the CDR3: TGTGCCATCCTAGGACAGGGGGCCGATGAGCAGTTCTTC. Its protein is CAILGQGADEQFF.

This rearrangement joins TRBV15 to TRBJ1-1; no firm D call. The V end was cut by 2 bases, the J end by 7 bases, with 11 bases between. CDR3 length: 13 residues. CDR1 is LNHNV and CDR2 is YYDKDF in the germline V gene (reference sequence). The CDR3 region has the DNA TGTGCCACCAGCAGATCGGAGTCGGTTGAAGCTTTCTTT. Amino acids: CATSRSESVEAFF.

This chain links TRBV7-2 with TRBJ1-3, with TRBD1 matching over 7 bases. Germline-derived CDR1 and CDR2 are SGHTA and FQGNSA. V lost 5 bases, J lost 0 bases, and 1 base stayed unmatched. The CDR3 sequence is 14 residues long. Written as DNA, the CDR3 is TGTGCCAGCAGCGACAGGGCCTCTGGAAACACCATATATTTT. It is translated as CASSDRASGNTIYF.

The chain couples TRBV7-2 to TRBJ2-7; 9 nucleotides match TRBD2. V was pared by 4 bases and J by 4 bases, with 8 bases of the junction left unmatched. This CDR3 has 15 amino acids. Germline-derived CDR1 and CDR2 are SGHTA and FQGNSA. The CDR3 region is CASSSSSGVRYEQYF. CDR3 coding DNA: TGTGCCAGCAGCTCCTCTAGCGGGGTGCGATACGAGCAGTACTTC.

The rearrangement joins TRBV10-3 to TRBJ2-7; D may be TRBD1 (6 bases). The V gene's germline CDR1 is ENHRY and CDR2 SYGVKD. This CDR3 spans 12 amino acids. V gave up 5 bases and J gave up 6 bases, with 11 bases separating them. The CDR3 nucleotides read TGTGCCATCAGTCACCCAGGGGCCGAGCAGTACTTC. This gives the protein CAISHPGAEQYF.

This clone was seen a handful of times. This chain uses TRBV24-1 with TRBJ2-1, with D perhaps matching TRBD2 (5 bases). The germline V gene encodes CDR1 KGHDR and CDR2 SFDVKD. Between the trimmed V and J ends, which lost 2 bases and 0 bases, there was a span of 16 bases. The CDR3 contains 18 residues. The DNA for the CDR3 is TGTGCCACCAGTGATTCGTACCTTAGCGTGAGCTCCTACAATGAGCAGTTCTTC. Amino acid sequence: CATSDSYLSVSSYNEQFF.

This sequence joins TRBV4-3 and TRBJ1-2; 7 nucleotides agree with TRBD1. The germline gives CDR1 LGHNA, CDR2 YSLEER. CDR3 length: 14 residues. With 2 bases clipped from V and 2 bases from J, the junction kept 2 bases outside the gene matches. Written as DNA, the CDR3 is TGCGCCAGCAGCCAATCGACAGGGAACTATGGCTACACCTTC. Its translation: CASSQSTGNYGYTF.

The CDR3 DNA sequence: TGTGCCTGGAGTGGCGGCCGGCCCACTAGCGGATATAGCACAGATACGCAGTATTTT. It yields the protein CAWSGGRPTSGYSTDTQYF. J is TRBJ2-3 and V is TRBV30, with TRBD2 identical over 8 bases. The V gene's germline CDR1 is GTSNPN and CDR2 SVGIG (reference sequence). Trimming cost V 1 base and J 0 bases; bases outside gene matches: 15. This CDR3 contains 19 residues.

The chain has TRBV9 and TRBJ2-6; a weak D match, TRBD1 (7 bases). The CDR3 extends over 17 amino acids. Germline V lookup: CDR1 SGDLS, CDR2 YYNGEE. The ends were cut back, 3 bases at V and 1 base at J, with 14 bases in the middle. CDR3 residues: CASSETGRFSGANVLTF. CDR3 sequence (DNA): TGTGCCAGCAGCGAGACAGGGAGGTTTTCTGGGGCCAACGTCCTGACTTTC.

V usage is TRBV7-9 and J usage is TRBJ1-1; D remains unclear. The CDR3 loop spans 12 amino acids. Germline CDR1 is SEHNR and CDR2 is FQNEAQ (reference sequence). V was trimmed by 4 bases and J by 1 base, leaving 4 bases between them. The DNA for the CDR3 is TGTGCCAGCAGCTCGCGGAACACTGAAGCTTTCTTT. Encoded protein: CASSSRNTEAFF.

CDR3 residues: CASSSRQGAALGEQYF. The CDR3 DNA is TGTGCCAGCAGCTCCCGACAGGGGGCGGCTCTTGGCGAGCAGTACTTC. The V and J genes are TRBV5-8 and TRBJ2-7; 10 bases are shared with TRBD1. V shed 3 bases, J shed 6 bases, and the junction held 12 bases outside the gene matches. Germline values: CDR1 SGHTS, CDR2 YDEGEE. The length of the CDR3 is 16 residues.

V usage is TRBV7-9 and J usage is TRBJ2-3; 7 bases agree with TRBD1. V dropped 5 bases and J dropped 1; count of bases not matched to a gene: 3. Germline V CDR1 and CDR2: SEHNR, FQNEAQ (reference sequence). This CDR3 is 14 amino acids long. CDR3 in amino acids: CASSPTGGTDTQYF. The CDR3 DNA is TGTGCCAGCAGCCCAACAGGGGGCACAGATACGCAGTATTTT.

This chain links TRBV7-3 with TRBJ2-5, with 8 bases matching TRBD1. CDR1 is SGHTA and CDR2 is FQGTGA in the germline V gene. The length of the CDR3 is 13 residues. Unmatched junction bases numbered 1, after V lost 3 bases and J lost 4 bases. The CDR3 DNA reads as TGTGCCAGCAGCTTCGACAGGGGAGAGACCCAGTACTTC. Translation gives CASSFDRGETQYF.

The V and J genes are TRBV7-7 and TRBJ2-2, with a possible D match to TRBD2 (5 bases). This CDR3 has 16 residues. The V gene lost 5 bases and the J gene lost 0 bases, with 13 bases spanning the gap. Germline V gene lookup returns CDR1 SSHAT and CDR2 FNYEAQ (reference sequence). CDR3 in DNA: TGTGCCAGCAGCCCTCTAGGAGCGGCGAACACCGGGGAGCTGTTTTTT. Translation: CASSPLGAANTGELFF.

This chain joins TRBV14 and TRBJ2-1, with D possibly TRBD2 on 6 matching bases. V lost 1 base and J lost 2, with 9 bases in between. Germline CDR1 reads SGHDN; CDR2 reads FVKESK. The CDR3 runs 15 residues. The CDR3: CASSQGAGPYNEQFF. CDR3 nucleotides: TGTGCCAGCAGCCAAGGGGCGGGGCCCTACAATGAGCAGTTCTTC. The full variable domain, completed using reference TRBV14 and TRBJ2-1, is EAGVTQFPSHSVIEKGQTVTLRCDPISGHDNLYWYRRVMGKEIKFLLHFVKESKQDESGMPNNRFLAERTGGTYSTLKVQPAELEDSGVYFCASSQGAGPYNEQFFGPGTRLTVL.

The chain uses TRBV7-2 and TRBJ1-4; 9 bases match TRBD1. This CDR3 spans 16 amino acids. Germline CDR1 reads SGHTA; CDR2 reads FQGNSA. Losses at the gene ends were 1 base for V and 5 bases for J; bases not matched to a gene: 5. CDR3 nucleotide sequence: TGTGCCAGCAGCTTAGTTTCCGGGACAGGGAATGAAAAACTGTTTTTT. It is translated as CASSLVSGTGNEKLFF. The variable domain in full, with the rest retrieved from reference TRBV7-2 and TRBJ1-4, is GAGVSQSPSNKVTEKGKDVELRCDPISGHTALYWYRQSLGQGLEFLIYFQGNSAPDKSGLPSDRFSAERTGGSVSTLTIQRTQQEDSAVYLCASSLVSGTGNEKLFFGSGTQLSVL.

The rearrangement joins TRBV5-1 to TRBJ2-3; D may be TRBD2 (7 bases). The germline V gene has CDR1 SGHRS and CDR2 YFSETQ. CDR3 length equals 15 residues. The V gene lost 0 bases and the J gene lost 4 bases, with 12 bases spanning the gap. The DNA of the CDR3 is TGCGCCAGCAGCTTGGAGGGGGGGAGGTCAGATACGCAGTATTTT. Residues: CASSLEGGRSDTQYF.

This rearrangement joins TRBV29-1 to TRBJ2-3, with 7 positions matching TRBD1. In germline, CDR1 is SQVTM, CDR2 ANQGSEA. The trim removed 7 bases at V and 1 base at J, leaving 11 bases unmatched. The CDR3 contains 15 residues. DNA for the CDR3: TGCAGCGACACCAGGGGGTCAGGCGGCACAGATACGCAGTATTTT. Translation gives CSDTRGSGGTDTQYF.

The chain is built from TRBV3-1 (or the pseudogene TRBV3-2) and TRBJ2-2; TRBD2 agrees at 8 bases. The trim removed 6 bases at V and 2 bases at J, leaving 14 bases unmatched. CDR1 is LGHDT, CDR2 YNNKEL, per germline (reference sequence). There are 18 residues in the CDR3. CDR3 DNA: TGTGCCAGCAGTCCACCCGGCGGGGGACTAGGTAACACCGGGGAGCTGTTTTTT. This gives the protein CASSPPGGGLGNTGELFF.